The next 18 T cell receptor beta chains were all read from a single sample in a study of post-analysis software for immune sequencing data. General study points: Four to six TRBV segments appeared more often in patients than in controls, and TRBV5-6, TRBV5-1 and TRBV20-1 were among these.

The TCR beta cDNA libraries carried unique molecular identifiers. TCRdb used MiXCR to reprocess the PCR reads, holding one entry per CDR3 protein. The table lists about 180,000 distinct CDR3 sequences, about 29% of them singletons, with about 1.6% in the top ten. Their specific antigens are unknown. The sample comprised blood. Receptors were obtained from a girl aged 10 to 17 with multiple sclerosis.

This clonotype occurred a few times. A much larger clone differs by one base, so this may be a read error. V is TRBV4-1 and J is TRBJ1-2; perhaps TRBD1 as D (5 bases). CDR3 length: 15 amino acids. Germline V gives CDR1 MGHRA, CDR2 YSYEKL. The CDR3 DNA reads TGCGCCGGCAGCCACGGCCCGGGGCAGACCTATGGCTACACCTTC. Its protein product is CAGSHGPGQTYGYTF.

This clonotype was observed a few times. The V and J genes are TRBV5-5 and TRBJ2-4; 9 nucleotides match TRBD2. The end of the DNA fits TRBJ2-7 better, so the J call may be wrong. This CDR3 contains 16 residues. Germline values: CDR1 SGHKS, CDR2 YYEKEE (reference sequence). DNA of the CDR3: TGTGCCAGCAGCTTGGGCATAGCGGGAGTTGGGCTCGAGCAGTACTTC. It codes for CASSLGIAGVGLEQYF.

This clonotype was found many times. V gene TRBV29-1 combines with J gene TRBJ2-7, with TRBD2 identical over 7 bases. The CDR3 has 15 amino acids. The J segment lost 2 bases and the V segment lost 6 bases, leaving 13 bases of the junction unmatched. The germline gives CDR1 SQVTM, CDR2 ANQGSEA. The CDR3 loop is CSVRREKVGTYEQYF. For the CDR3, the DNA is TGCAGCGTAAGGCGGGAGAAGGTAGGGACCTACGAGCAGTACTTC.

Ten or more counts support this clonotype. The chain has TRBV29-1 and TRBJ2-5; TRBD1 aligns across 8 bases. The CDR3 runs 12 residues. The J segment lost 3 bases and the V segment lost 6 bases, leaving 3 bases of the junction unmatched. Per the germline V gene, CDR1 is SQVTM and CDR2 is ANQGSEA. CDR3 protein: CSVVTGEETQYF. The CDR3, as DNA: TGCAGCGTGGTGACAGGGGAAGAGACCCAGTACTTC.

V and J are TRBV7-6 and TRBJ1-1, with D possibly being TRBD1 (6 bases). CDR3 length: 16 residues. The germline V and J ends were trimmed by 3 bases and 0 bases, with 14 bases remaining between them. Germline CDR1 and CDR2: SGHVS and FNYEAQ. The CDR3 DNA reads TGTGCCAGCAGCTTGACTAGCTCAGGGGTGAACACTGAAGCTTTCTTT. Translating it yields CASSLTSSGVNTEAFF.

This clonotype was picked up a small number of times. The J gene is TRBJ2-1, the V gene TRBV5-1, with D maybe TRBD2 (6 bases). Gene TRBJ2-7 matches the end of the DNA better, so the J call may be wrong. Germline V gives CDR1 SGHRS, CDR2 YFSETQ. The CDR3 consists of 15 residues. The CDR3 nucleotides are TGCGCCAGCAGGTTAGCGGTCTCCTCCTACAATGAGCAGTACTTC. This encodes CASRLAVSSYNEQYF.

The genes are TRBV13 and TRBJ2-1; D may be TRBD2 (6 bases). Germline lookup yields CDR1 PRHDT and CDR2 FYEKMQ (reference sequence). The CDR3 extends over 18 amino acids. With 2 bases removed from V and 0 bases from J, the gap between germline ends came to 17 bases. The CDR3 region is CASSLRSKGGSSYNEQFF. In nucleotides, the CDR3 is TGTGCCAGCAGCTTACGGTCAAAGGGAGGCAGCTCCTACAATGAGCAGTTCTTC.

In the case of this clonotype: Being one base from a much bigger clone, this may be a read error. The gene calls are TRBV25-1 and TRBJ1-1; no clear D gene. Trimming left V 11 bases short and J 1 base short, with 8 bases between. Germline values: CDR1 MGHDK, CDR2 SYGVNS. The CDR3 covers 11 residues. The CDR3: CAGSRNTEAFF. In DNA form, the CDR3 reads TGTGCCGGCTCCAGGAACACTGAAGCTTTCTTT.

Comments on this clonotype: This may come from a read error, since a much larger clone is one base off. The V call is TRBV19, the J call TRBJ2-5; 9 nucleotides match TRBD2. The DNA end is a closer match to TRBJ2-1, so the J assignment may be wrong. CDR3 length equals 17 residues. The germline CDR1 and CDR2 sequences are LNHDA and SQIVND (reference sequence). CDR3 coding DNA: TGTGCCAGTAGTACCCCCCCCGGGACTAGCTACCAAGAGACCCAGTTCTTC. Residues: CASSTPPGTSYQETQFF.

The chain couples TRBV6-5 to TRBJ2-1; D perhaps matches TRBD1 (6 bases). This CDR3 region has 15 residues. The V gene lost 2 bases and the J gene lost 1 base, with 9 bases spanning the gap. From germline, CDR1 is MNHEY and CDR2 SVGAGI. CDR3 bases: TGTGCCAGCAGTTACAGGGACATATCCTACAATGAGCAGTTCTTC. The encoded protein is CASSYRDISYNEQFF.

This chain uses TRBV12-3 or TRBV12-4 with TRBJ2-5, with 15 bases lining up with TRBD2. The V gene end was trimmed by 6 bases and the J gene end by 4 bases; junction bases not matched to a gene: 9. This CDR3 spans 17 amino acids. This chain's CDR3 is CASSPGTSGRIRETQYF. Written as DNA, the CDR3 is TGTGCCAGCAGCCCGGGGACTAGCGGGAGGATCAGAGAGACCCAGTACTTC.

As for this clonotype: A read error is possible here, since a much larger clone lies one base away. The chain links TRBV15 to TRBJ2-1; 10 bases align to TRBD2. Germline V gene data show CDR1 as LNHNV and CDR2 as YYDKDF (reference sequence). The CDR3 is 15 residues long. The V segment lost 5 bases and the J segment 8 bases; nucleotides outside the gene matches: 9. Here the CDR3 DNA reads TGTGCCACCAGCGGCCCGGGACTAGCGTACGATGAGCAGTTCTTC. It is translated as CATSGPGLAYDEQFF.

The V call is TRBV20-1, the J call TRBJ2-5; a weak D match, TRBD1 (6 bases). The V and J ends lost 6 bases and 11 bases respectively, with 25 bases between them. This CDR3 is built from 14 residues. Germline V CDR1 and CDR2: DFQATT, SNEGSKA (reference sequence). In DNA form, the CDR3 reads TGCAGTGCCCAGACGAGGGTTGGGGACAATGAGCAGTACTTC. This gives the protein CSAQTRVGDNEQYF.

This clonotype turned up a few times. The V and J genes are TRBV7-9 and TRBJ1-6; a weak D match, TRBD1 (5 bases). The CDR3 sequence is 13 residues long. Germline V CDR1 and CDR2: SEHNR, FQNEAQ (reference sequence). V lost 6 bases to trimming and J lost 10 bases, with 13 bases between them. The CDR3 is CASRPRDESPLHF. The CDR3 region has the DNA TGTGCCAGCAGACCAAGGGACGAATCACCCCTCCACTTT.

The chain carries TRBV12-3 or TRBV12-4 and TRBJ1-1; 12 positions match TRBD1. The CDR3 loop spans 14 amino acids. Trimming removed 5 bases from V and 10 bases from J; junction bases left unmatched: 8. CDR3 loop: CASSPGQGAGGAFF. The CDR3 nucleotides are TGTGCCAGCAGTCCGGGACAGGGGGCCGGGGGAGCTTTCTTT.

V usage is TRBV7-2 and J usage is TRBJ2-2; TRBD2 is a possible D gene (5 bases). Germline CDR1 is SGHTA and CDR2 is FQGNSA. The CDR3 consists of 15 residues. Trimming removed 2 bases at V and 8 bases at J, with 15 bases between. CDR3 region: CASSLSSGYTGELFF. CDR3 in DNA: TGTGCCAGCAGCTTATCCTCGGGGTATACTGGGGAGCTGTTTTTT.

The V call is TRBV29-1, the J call TRBJ1-1, with 7 nucleotides matching TRBD1. V dropped 7 bases and J dropped 10; count of bases not matched to a gene: 12. This CDR3 spans 12 amino acids. Germline CDR1 SQVTM, CDR2 ANQGSEA. CDR3 sequence reads: CSGAEGNRGAFF. DNA for the CDR3: TGCAGCGGTGCGGAGGGAAACAGGGGAGCTTTCTTT.

The sample holds many counts of this clonotype. The chain has TRBV29-1 and TRBJ1-2, with a tentative D call TRBD1 (5 bases). V was shortened by 3 bases and J by 10 bases, with 18 bases between the two germline ends. Per the germline V gene, CDR1 is SQVTM and CDR2 is ANQGSEA. The CDR3 totals 13 residues. The CDR3 loop is CSVEARDGWFYTF. CDR3 bases: TGCAGCGTTGAGGCCCGGGACGGCTGGTTCTACACCTTC.